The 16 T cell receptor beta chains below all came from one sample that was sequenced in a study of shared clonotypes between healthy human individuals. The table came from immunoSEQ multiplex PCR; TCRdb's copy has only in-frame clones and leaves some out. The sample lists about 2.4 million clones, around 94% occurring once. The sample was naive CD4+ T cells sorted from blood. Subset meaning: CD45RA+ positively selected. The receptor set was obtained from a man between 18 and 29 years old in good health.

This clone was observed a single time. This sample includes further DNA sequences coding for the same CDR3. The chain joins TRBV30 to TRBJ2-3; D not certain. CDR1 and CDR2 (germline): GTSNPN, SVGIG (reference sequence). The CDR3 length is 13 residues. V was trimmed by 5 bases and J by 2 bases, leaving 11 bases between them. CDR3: CAWGPGLTDTQYF. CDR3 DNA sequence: TGTGCCTGGGGTCCGGGCCTCACAGATACGCAGTATTTT.

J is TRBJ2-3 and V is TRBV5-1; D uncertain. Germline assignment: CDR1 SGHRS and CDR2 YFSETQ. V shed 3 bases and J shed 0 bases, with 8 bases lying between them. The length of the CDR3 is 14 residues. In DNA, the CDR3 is TGCGCCAGCAGCTCAGCGATTAGCACAGATACGCAGTATTTT. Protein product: CASSSAISTDTQYF.

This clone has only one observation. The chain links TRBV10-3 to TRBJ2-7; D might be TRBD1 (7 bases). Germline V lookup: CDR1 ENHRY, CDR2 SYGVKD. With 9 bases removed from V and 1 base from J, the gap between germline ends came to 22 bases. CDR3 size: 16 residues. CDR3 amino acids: CAISRGASSDSYEQYF. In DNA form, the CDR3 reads TGTGCCATAAGCAGGGGGGCCAGTAGCGATTCCTACGAGCAGTACTTC.

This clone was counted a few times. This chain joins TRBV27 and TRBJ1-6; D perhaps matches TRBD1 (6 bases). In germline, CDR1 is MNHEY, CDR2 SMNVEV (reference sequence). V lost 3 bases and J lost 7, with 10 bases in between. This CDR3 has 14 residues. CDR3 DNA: TGTGCCAGCAGTTTTCGACAGGTCAATTCACCCCTCCACTTT. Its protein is CASSFRQVNSPLHF.

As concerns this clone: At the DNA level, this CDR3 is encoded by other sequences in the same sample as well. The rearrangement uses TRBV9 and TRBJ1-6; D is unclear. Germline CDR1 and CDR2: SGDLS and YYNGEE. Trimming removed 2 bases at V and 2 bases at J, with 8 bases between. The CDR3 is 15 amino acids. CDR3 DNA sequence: TGTGCCAGCAGCGTGGAGGGTACCTATAATTCACCCCTCCACTTT. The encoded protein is CASSVEGTYNSPLHF.

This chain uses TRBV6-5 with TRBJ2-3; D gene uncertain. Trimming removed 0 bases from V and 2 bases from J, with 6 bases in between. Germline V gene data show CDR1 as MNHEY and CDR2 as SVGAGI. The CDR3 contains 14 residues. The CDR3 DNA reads TGTGCCAGCAGTTACTCGAAGACCACAGATACGCAGTATTTT. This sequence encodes CASSYSKTTDTQYF.

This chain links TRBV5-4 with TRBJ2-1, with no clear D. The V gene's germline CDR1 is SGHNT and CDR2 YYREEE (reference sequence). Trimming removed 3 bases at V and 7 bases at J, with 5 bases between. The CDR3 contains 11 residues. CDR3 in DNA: TGTGCCAGCAGCTGGGGAAATGAGCAGTTCTTC. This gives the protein CASSWGNEQFF.

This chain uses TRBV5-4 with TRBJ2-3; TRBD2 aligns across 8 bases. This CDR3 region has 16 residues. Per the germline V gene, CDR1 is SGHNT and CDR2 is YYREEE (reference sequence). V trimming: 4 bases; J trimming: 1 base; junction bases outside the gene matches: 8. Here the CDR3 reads CASSRNSGGRTDTQYF. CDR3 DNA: TGTGCCAGCAGCCGAAATTCGGGAGGGCGCACAGATACGCAGTATTTT. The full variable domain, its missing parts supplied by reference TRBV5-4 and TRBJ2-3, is ETGVTQSPTHLIKTRGQQVTLRCSSQSGHNTVSWYQQALGQGPQFIFQYYREEENGRGNFPPRFSGLQFPNYSSELNVNALELDDSALYLCASSRNSGGRTDTQYFGPGTRLTVL.

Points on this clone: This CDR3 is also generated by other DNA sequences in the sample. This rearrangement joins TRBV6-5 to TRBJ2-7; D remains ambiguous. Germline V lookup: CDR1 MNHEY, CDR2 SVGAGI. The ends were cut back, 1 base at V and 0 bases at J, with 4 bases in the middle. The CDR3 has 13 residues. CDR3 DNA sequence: TGTGCCAGCAGTTACTTGAACTCCTACGAGCAGTACTTC. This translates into CASSYLNSYEQYF.

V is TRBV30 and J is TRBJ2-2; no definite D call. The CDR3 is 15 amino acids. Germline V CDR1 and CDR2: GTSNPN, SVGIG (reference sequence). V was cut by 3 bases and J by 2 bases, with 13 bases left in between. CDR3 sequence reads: CAWRANGYNTGELFF. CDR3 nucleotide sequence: TGTGCCTGGAGGGCGAACGGCTATAACACCGGGGAGCTGTTTTTT.

The DNA for the CDR3 is TGTGCCAGCATCGGTATTGGGGAGACCCAGTACTTC. The encoded protein is CASIGIGETQYF. V gene TRBV28 combines with J gene TRBJ2-5; no clear D. Between the trimmed V and J ends, which lost 7 bases and 5 bases, there was a span of 11 bases. The CDR3 consists of 12 residues. Germline assignment: CDR1 MDHEN and CDR2 SYDVKM.

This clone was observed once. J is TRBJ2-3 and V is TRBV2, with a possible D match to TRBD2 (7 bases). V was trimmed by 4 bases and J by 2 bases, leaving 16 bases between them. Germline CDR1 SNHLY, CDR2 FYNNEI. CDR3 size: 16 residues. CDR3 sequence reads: CASSGGAGAHTDTQYF. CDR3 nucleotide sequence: TGTGCCAGCAGTGGAGGGGCGGGGGCACACACAGATACGCAGTATTTT. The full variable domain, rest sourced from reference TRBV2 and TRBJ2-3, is EPEVTQTPSHQVTQMGQEVILRCVPISNHLYFYWYRQILGQKVEFLVSFYNNEISEKSEIFDDQFSVERPDGSNFTLKIRSTKLEDSAMYFCASSGGAGAHTDTQYFGPGTRLTVL.

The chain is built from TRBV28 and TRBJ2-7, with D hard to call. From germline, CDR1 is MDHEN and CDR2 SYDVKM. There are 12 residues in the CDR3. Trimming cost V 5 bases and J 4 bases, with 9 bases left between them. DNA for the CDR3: TGTGCCAGCAGTCGACAAAGATACGAGCAGTACTTC. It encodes CASSRQRYEQYF.

This CDR3 reads CASSYSRLSLGQYF. The CDR3 nucleotides are TGTGCCAGCAGTTACTCGAGACTGTCCTTGGGTCAGTACTTC. This sequence joins TRBV6-6 and TRBJ2-5; D gene uncertain. CDR3 size: 14 residues. V lost 0 bases and J 11 bases, leaving 16 bases between the germline ends. Germline lookup yields CDR1 MNHNY and CDR2 SVGAGI (reference sequence).

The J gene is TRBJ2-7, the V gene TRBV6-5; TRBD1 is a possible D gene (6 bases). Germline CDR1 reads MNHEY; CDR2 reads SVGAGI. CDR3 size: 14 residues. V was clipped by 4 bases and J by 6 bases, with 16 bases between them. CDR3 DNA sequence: TGTGCCAGCAGTTGGACCAGAATAGGGGGCGAGCAGTACTTC. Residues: CASSWTRIGGEQYF.

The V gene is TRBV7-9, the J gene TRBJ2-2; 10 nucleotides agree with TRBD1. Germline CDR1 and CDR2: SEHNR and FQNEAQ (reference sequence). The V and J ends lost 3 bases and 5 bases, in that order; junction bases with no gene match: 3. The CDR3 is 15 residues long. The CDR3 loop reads CASSLGGQGTGELFF. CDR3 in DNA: TGTGCCAGCAGCTTGGGGGGACAGGGGACCGGGGAGCTGTTTTTT.